These T cell receptor beta chains were read from a single sample in a study of cytomegalovirus exposure and HLA in healthy donors. Generated by immunoSEQ multiplex PCR, the TCRdb table keeps only in-frame clones and is missing some. Of 160,000 or so clones in the sample, approximately 80% were seen once. What was sequenced was PBMCs. The receptors come from a man between 60 and 75 years old in good health and CMV-seronegative. The conserved cysteine and the conserved F or W are not part of the CDR3 here.

CDR3aa	j_gene	v_gene	len
AISEGGAAYT	TRBJ1-2	TRBV10-3	10
ASSINREVAGYT	TRBJ1-2	TRBV7-9	12
ASGTGRGEQF	TRBJ2-1	TRBV7-9	10
AWSSDLAPEGYGYT	TRBJ1-2	TRBV30	14
ASSPRGSSPLH	TRBJ1-6	TRBV6-5	11
SVQREGTGELF	TRBJ2-2	TRBV29-1	11
ASSVLSASTDTQY	TRBJ2-3	TRBV9	13
ASGDTGQGRNEQF	TRBJ2-1	TRBV12-5	13
ATSRNGQGQRDGYT	TRBJ1-2	TRBV15	14
ASSTEVSQPQH	TRBJ1-5	TRBV19	11
ASSSILAGFYEQY	TRBJ2-7	TRBV4-2	13
ASSQVRDRLNTEAF	TRBJ1-1	TRBV7-8	14
ASGLVHGNRGEKLF	TRBJ1-4	TRBV12-5	14
ASSPDSYNSPLH	TRBJ1-6	TRBV6-6	12
ASSGLNEQF	TRBJ2-1	TRBV9	9
ARGLAGDSGELF	TRBJ2-2	TRBV30	12
AISDRRRGAAGDSTSYEQY	TRBJ2-7	TRBV10-3	19
ASSSRDSHGYEQY	TRBJ2-7	TRBV7-9	13
SVDGGAGNTIY	TRBJ1-3	TRBV29-1	11
ASSLEENTEAF	TRBJ1-1	TRBV6-5	11
ASSTGGTGNTIY	TRBJ1-3	TRBV7-9	12
ASSGGGQGVWNTEAF	TRBJ1-1	TRBV2	15
ASSAAASASTGELF	TRBJ2-2	TRBV9	14
ASSSQIYEQY	TRBJ2-7	TRBV7-9	10
AISESDRTTAF	TRBJ1-1	TRBV10-3	11
ASSEALIGDNNYGYT	TRBJ1-2	TRBV2	15